Sequencing of this T cell receptor (beta chain) was carried out in a study of cytomegalovirus exposure and HLA in healthy donors. In regard to this clone: Its target is unknown.

The study ran its PCR with 60 Vbeta and 13 Jbeta primers. Data came from immunoSEQ multiplex PCR; TCRdb stores just in-frame clones and leaves some out. The sample consists of approximately 240,000 clones, 77% of them appearing once. CDR3 length equals 20 residues. Germline trimming cut 1 base from V and 10 bases from J; bases unmatched to any gene: 23. Germline V gives CDR1 GTSNPN, CDR2 SVGIG (reference sequence). General observations from the study: The study dropped some indistinguishable V segments, TRBV6-2 and TRBV6-3 among them. Analysis was carried out at a later point, and it linked a missense DCLRE1C variant to TCR beta V- and J-gene trimming. Apart from CMV serostatus, no immune exposure information was available. Previous analysis showed most TCR beta V segments were productive about 87% or about 30% of the time.

The clonotype was recovered from a woman aged 60-75 years in good health and CMV-seropositive. Sequences were obtained from PBMCs. The chain is built from TRBV30 and TRBJ1-6; 9 nucleotides agree with TRBD1. CDR3 nucleotide sequence: TGTGCCTGGAGTGACTGGGTCGGGACAGGGAATGCCCAATGGGGCTCACCCCTCCACTTT. Residues: CAWSDWVGTGNAQWGSPLHF.